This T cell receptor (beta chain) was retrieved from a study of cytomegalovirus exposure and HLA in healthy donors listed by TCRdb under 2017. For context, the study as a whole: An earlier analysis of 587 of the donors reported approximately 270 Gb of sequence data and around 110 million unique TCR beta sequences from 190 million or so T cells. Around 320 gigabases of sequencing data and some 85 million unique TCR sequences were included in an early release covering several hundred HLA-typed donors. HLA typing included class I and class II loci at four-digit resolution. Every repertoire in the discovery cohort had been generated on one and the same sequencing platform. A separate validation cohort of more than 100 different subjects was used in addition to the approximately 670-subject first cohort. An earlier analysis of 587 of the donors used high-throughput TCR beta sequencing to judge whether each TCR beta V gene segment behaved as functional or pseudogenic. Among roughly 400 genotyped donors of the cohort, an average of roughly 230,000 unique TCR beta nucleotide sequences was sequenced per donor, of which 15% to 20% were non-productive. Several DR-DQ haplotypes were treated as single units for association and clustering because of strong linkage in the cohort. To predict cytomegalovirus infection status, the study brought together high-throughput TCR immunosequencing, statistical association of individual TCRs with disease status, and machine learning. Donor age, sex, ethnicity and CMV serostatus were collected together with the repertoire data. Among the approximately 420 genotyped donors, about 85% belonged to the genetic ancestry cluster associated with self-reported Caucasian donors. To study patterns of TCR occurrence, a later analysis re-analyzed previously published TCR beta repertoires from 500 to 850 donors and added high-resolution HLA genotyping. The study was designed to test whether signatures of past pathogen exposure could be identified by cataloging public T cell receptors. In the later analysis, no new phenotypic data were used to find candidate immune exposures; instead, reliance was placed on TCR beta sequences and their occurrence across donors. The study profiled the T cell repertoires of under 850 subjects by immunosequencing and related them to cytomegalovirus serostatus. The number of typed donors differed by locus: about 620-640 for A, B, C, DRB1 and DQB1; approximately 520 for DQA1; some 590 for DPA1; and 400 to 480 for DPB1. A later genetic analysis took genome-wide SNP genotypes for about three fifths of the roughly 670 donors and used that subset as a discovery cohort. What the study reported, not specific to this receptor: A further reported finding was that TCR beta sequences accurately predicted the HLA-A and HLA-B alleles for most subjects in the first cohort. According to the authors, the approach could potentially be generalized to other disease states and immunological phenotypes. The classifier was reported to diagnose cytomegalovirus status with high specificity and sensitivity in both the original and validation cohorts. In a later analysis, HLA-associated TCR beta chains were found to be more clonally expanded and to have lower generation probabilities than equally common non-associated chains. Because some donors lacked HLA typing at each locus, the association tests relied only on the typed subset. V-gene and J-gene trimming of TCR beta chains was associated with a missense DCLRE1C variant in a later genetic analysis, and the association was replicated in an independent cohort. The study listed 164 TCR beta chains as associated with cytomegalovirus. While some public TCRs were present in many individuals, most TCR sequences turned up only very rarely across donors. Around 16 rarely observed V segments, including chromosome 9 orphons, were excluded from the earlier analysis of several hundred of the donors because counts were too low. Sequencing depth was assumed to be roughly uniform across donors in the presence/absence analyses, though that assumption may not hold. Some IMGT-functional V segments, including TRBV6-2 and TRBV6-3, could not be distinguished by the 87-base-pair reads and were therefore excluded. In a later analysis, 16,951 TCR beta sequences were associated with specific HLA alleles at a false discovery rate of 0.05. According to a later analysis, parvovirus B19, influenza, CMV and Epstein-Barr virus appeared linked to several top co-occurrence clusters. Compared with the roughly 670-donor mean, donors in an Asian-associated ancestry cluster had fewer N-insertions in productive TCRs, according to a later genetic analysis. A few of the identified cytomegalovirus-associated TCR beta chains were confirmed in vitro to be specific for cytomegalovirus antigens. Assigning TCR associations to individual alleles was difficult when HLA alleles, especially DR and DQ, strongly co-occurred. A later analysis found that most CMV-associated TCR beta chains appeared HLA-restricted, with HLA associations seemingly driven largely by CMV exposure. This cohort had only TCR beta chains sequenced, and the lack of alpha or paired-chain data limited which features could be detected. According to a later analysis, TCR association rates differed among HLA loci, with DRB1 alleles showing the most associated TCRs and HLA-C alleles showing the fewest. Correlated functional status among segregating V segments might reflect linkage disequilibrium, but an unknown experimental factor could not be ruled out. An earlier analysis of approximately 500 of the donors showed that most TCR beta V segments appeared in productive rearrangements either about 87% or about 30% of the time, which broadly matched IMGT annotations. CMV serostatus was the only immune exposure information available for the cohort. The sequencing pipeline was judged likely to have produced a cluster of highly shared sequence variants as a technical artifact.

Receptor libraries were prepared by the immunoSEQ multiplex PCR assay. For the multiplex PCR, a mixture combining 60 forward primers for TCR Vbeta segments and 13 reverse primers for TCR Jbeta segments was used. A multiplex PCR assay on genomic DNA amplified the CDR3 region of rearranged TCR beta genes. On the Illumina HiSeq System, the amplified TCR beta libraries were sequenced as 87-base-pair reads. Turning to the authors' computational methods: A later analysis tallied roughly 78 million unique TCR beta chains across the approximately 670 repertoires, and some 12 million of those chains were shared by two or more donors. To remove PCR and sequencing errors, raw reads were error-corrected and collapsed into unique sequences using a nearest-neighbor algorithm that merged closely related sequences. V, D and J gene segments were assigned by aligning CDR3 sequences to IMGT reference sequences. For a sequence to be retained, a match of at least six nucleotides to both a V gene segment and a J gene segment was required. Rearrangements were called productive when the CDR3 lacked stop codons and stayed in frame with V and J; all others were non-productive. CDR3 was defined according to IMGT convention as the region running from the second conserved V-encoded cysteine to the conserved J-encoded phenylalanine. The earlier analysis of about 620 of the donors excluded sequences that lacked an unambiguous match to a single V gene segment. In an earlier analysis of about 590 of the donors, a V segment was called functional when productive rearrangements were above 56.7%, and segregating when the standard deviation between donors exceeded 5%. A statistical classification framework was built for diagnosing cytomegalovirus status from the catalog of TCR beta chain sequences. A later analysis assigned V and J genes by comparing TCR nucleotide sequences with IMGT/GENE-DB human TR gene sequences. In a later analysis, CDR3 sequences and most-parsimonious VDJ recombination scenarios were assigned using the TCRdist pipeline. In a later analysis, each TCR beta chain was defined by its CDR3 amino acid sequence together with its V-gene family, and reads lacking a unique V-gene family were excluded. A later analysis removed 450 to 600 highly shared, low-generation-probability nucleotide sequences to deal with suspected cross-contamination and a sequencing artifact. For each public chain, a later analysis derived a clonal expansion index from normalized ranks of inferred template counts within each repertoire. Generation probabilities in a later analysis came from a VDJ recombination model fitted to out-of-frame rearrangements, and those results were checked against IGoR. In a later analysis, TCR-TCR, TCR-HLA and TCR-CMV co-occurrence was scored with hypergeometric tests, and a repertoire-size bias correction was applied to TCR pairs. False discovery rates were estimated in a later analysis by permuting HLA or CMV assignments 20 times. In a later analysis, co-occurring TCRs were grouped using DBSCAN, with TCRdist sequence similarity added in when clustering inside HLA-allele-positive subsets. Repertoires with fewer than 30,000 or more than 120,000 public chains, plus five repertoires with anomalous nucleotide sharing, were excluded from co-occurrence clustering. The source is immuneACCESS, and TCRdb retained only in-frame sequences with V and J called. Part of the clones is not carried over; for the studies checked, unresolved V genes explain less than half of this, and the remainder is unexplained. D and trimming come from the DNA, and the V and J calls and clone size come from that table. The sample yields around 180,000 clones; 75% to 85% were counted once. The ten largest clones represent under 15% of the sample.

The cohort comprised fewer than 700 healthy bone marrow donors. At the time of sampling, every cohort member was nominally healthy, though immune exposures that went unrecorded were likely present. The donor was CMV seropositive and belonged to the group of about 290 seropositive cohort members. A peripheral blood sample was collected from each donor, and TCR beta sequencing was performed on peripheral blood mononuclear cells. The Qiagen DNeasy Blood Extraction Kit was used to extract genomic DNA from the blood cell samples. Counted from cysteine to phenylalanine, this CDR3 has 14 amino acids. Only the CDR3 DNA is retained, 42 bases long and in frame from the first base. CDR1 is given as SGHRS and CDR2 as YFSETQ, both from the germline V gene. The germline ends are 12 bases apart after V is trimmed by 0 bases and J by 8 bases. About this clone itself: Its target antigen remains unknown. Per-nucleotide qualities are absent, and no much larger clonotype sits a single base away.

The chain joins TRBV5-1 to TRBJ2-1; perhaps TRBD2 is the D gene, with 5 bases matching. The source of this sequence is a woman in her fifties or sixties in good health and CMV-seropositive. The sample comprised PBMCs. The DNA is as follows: TGCGCCAGCAGCTTGGCCACACGGGGTGATGAGCAGTTCTTC. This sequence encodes CASSLATRGDEQFF.